This entry lists 22 T cell receptor beta chains sequenced from one sample in a study of blood T cell repertoires in COVID-19. Assay used: immunoSEQ multiplex PCR; TCRdb lists only in-frame clones, some missing. The data contain 250,000 or so clones, around 81% of them singletons. Sequenced material: peripheral blood. The receptors come from an older woman with active or convalescent COVID-19.

The chain employs TRBV11-2 and TRBJ2-3, with 12 bases that match TRBD2. Germline assignment: CDR1 SGHAT and CDR2 FQNNGV. Trimming at V came to 5 bases and at J to 1 base, leaving 4 bases not matched to a gene. The CDR3 extends over 16 amino acids. For the CDR3, the DNA is TGTGCCAGCAGCCCCCGACTAGCGGGGGGCACAGATACGCAGTATTTT. This gives the protein CASSPRLAGGTDTQYF.

The chain recombines TRBV6-5 with TRBJ2-1, with 11 bases aligning to TRBD2. The CDR3 contains 14 residues. The germline V gene encodes CDR1 MNHEY and CDR2 SVGAGI. The ends lost 6 bases at V and 7 bases at J; junction bases unmatched: 5. CDR3 sequence: CASRVAGGPNEQFF. The CDR3 DNA follows: TGTGCCAGCAGGGTAGCGGGAGGGCCAAATGAGCAGTTCTTC.

This clone was found once. V is TRBV27 and J is TRBJ1-2; TRBD1 is a possible D gene (6 bases). CDR3 length: 15 residues. The germline V gene has CDR1 MNHEY and CDR2 SMNVEV (reference sequence). V shed 4 bases and J shed 4 bases, with 16 bases lying between them. CDR3 bases: TGTGCCAGCAGTTCGATCCGGGACAACATCTATGGCTACACCTTC. This encodes CASSSIRDNIYGYTF.

The chain combines TRBV19 with TRBJ1-5, with TRBD1 identical over 8 bases. Per germline, CDR1 LNHDA and CDR2 SQIVND (reference sequence). The length of the CDR3 is 15 residues. J was trimmed by 1 base and V by 6 bases; bases with no gene match: 5. CDR3 sequence (DNA): TGTGCCAGTAGGACGACAGGGGTAAGCAATCAGCCCCAGCATTTT. Protein sequence: CASRTTGVSNQPQHF. Full variable domain (rest looked up from reference TRBV19 and TRBJ1-5): DGGITQSPKYLFRKEGQNVTLSCEQNLNHDAMYWYRQDPGQGLRLIYYSQIVNDFQKGDIAEGYSVSREKKESFPLTVTSAQKNPTAFYLCASRTTGVSNQPQHFGDGTRLSIL.

V usage is TRBV9 and J usage is TRBJ1-6; D gene uncertain. CDR1 and CDR2 (germline): SGDLS, YYNGEE. CDR3 length: 14 amino acids. Trimming cost V 0 bases and J 7 bases, with 8 bases left between them. In DNA form, the CDR3 reads TGTGCCAGCAGCGTAGCTGGCACCAATTCACCCCTCCACTTT. Protein product: CASSVAGTNSPLHF.

The gene calls are TRBV10-3 and TRBJ1-5; a weak D match, TRBD1 (6 bases). Trimming stripped 5 bases from V and 6 bases from J, with 8 bases between. The CDR3 extends over 12 amino acids. Germline CDR1 ENHRY, CDR2 SYGVKD. Here the CDR3 DNA reads TGTGCCATCAGTACAGGGACTCAGCCCCAGCATTTT. Residues: CAISTGTQPQHF.

This chain links TRBV28 with TRBJ1-4, with 8 bases lining up with TRBD1. Trimming removed 8 bases from V and 7 bases from J; junction bases left unmatched: 6. The CDR3 runs 13 residues. Germline CDR1 MDHEN, CDR2 SYDVKM. As DNA, the CDR3 is TGTGCCAGCCAGGGGGCCATAACTGAAAAACTGTTTTTT. As protein: CASQGAITEKLFF.

This rearrangement joins TRBV11-2 to TRBJ2-1, with 15 bases matching TRBD2. V lost 1 base and J lost 7; bases outside the gene matches: 5. The CDR3 consists of 17 residues. Germline V gives CDR1 SGHAT, CDR2 FQNNGV. The CDR3 is CASSLAGLAGGGNEQFF. CDR3 DNA: TGTGCCAGCAGCTTAGCGGGACTAGCGGGAGGCGGGAATGAGCAGTTCTTC.

The chain couples TRBV14 to TRBJ1-1; TRBD1 is a possible D gene (5 bases). The V end lost 3 bases, the J end lost 0 bases, and 11 bases lay between the germline ends. This CDR3 region has 15 residues. Germline CDR1 reads SGHDN; CDR2 reads FVKESK. CDR3 DNA: TGTGCCAGCAGCCAGACCCAGGGCATGAACACTGAAGCTTTCTTT. Amino acid sequence: CASSQTQGMNTEAFF.

This clone has just one count. The chain has TRBV6-5 and TRBJ2-7; 10 bases are shared with TRBD1. The germline V gene has CDR1 MNHEY and CDR2 SVGAGI. The length of the CDR3 is 15 residues. V shed 7 bases and J 6 bases; nucleotides not matched to a gene: 12. CDR3 residues: CASTRTSTGGPEQYV. The CDR3 DNA sequence: TGTGCCAGCACCCGAACTTCGACAGGGGGCCCCGAGCAGTACGTC.

V usage is TRBV15 and J usage is TRBJ2-3, with 9 bases lining up with TRBD2. After removal of 0 bases from V and 2 bases from J, the junction contained 15 bases not matched to a gene. The germline gives CDR1 LNHNV, CDR2 YYDKDF (reference sequence). The CDR3 sequence is 20 residues long. Here the CDR3 reads CATSREGQREAMGPTDTQYF. As DNA, the CDR3 is TGTGCCACCAGCAGAGAGGGCCAGCGGGAGGCAATGGGACCCACAGATACGCAGTATTTT.

The rearrangement uses TRBV2 and TRBJ1-2; D gene uncertain. The ends were cut back, 5 bases at V and 0 bases at J, with 16 bases in the middle. The CDR3 sequence is 16 residues long. The germline CDR1 and CDR2 sequences are SNHLY and FYNNEI. CDR3 DNA sequence: TGTGCCAGCAGTACTACCGACCGAGTAGCTAACTATGGCTACACCTTC. This sequence encodes CASSTTDRVANYGYTF.

The rearrangement uses TRBV6-5 and TRBJ2-3; maybe TRBD1 (5 bases). CDR1 is MNHEY, CDR2 SVGAGI, per germline. Trimming cost V 8 bases and J 6 bases, with 18 bases left between them. This CDR3 contains 14 residues. CDR3 protein: CASGAMRSGDTQYF. The CDR3 DNA is TGTGCCAGCGGGGCTATGCGGTCCGGGGATACGCAGTATTTT.

The J gene is TRBJ2-3, the V gene TRBV5-1; possible D gene TRBD2, 5 bases. CDR3 length: 16 amino acids. Germline V gives CDR1 SGHRS, CDR2 YFSETQ. V was shortened by 4 bases and J by 5 bases, with 20 bases between the two germline ends. The CDR3 loop is CASSLWTMRAGDTQYF. The DNA of the CDR3 is TGCGCCAGCAGCCTATGGACGATGAGGGCGGGAGATACGCAGTATTTT.

The gene calls are TRBV19 and TRBJ2-7; possibly TRBD1 for D (6 bases). The CDR3 length is 15 residues. Germline V gene data show CDR1 as LNHDA and CDR2 as SQIVND (reference sequence). The V gene lost 4 bases and the J gene lost 4 bases, with 17 bases spanning the gap. CDR3 coding DNA: TGTGCCAGTAGTACAGGGGTCGCCGGGGAGTACGAGCAGTACTTC. Amino acids: CASSTGVAGEYEQYF.

The chain is built from TRBV6-1 and TRBJ1-5; 8 bases map to TRBD1. From germline, CDR1 is MNHNS and CDR2 SASEGT. Trimming took 8 bases from V and 3 from J; bases not matched to a gene: 6. This CDR3 has 14 residues. CDR3 sequence reads: CASAMTGVNQPQHF. For the CDR3, the DNA is TGTGCCAGCGCAATGACAGGGGTCAATCAGCCCCAGCATTTT.

This chain links TRBV24-1 with TRBJ2-1; TRBD2 aligns across 11 bases. V dropped 5 bases and J dropped 16; count of bases not matched to a gene: 6. CDR1 and CDR2 (germline): KGHDR, SFDVKD. This CDR3 has 12 amino acids. CDR3 sequence: CATSGTTSGAFF. CDR3 nucleotide sequence: TGTGCCACCAGTGGGACGACTAGCGGGGCTTTCTTC.

This clone was counted a few times. This chain uses TRBV6-1 with TRBJ2-7, with D possibly matching TRBD2 (5 bases). Trimming pared 3 bases from V and 0 bases from J, leaving 9 bases between. Per germline, CDR1 MNHNS and CDR2 SASEGT. The CDR3 sequence is 14 residues long. CDR3 amino acids: CASSDRGSSYEQYV. The DNA for the CDR3 is TGTGCCAGCAGTGATCGGGGAAGCTCCTACGAGCAGTACGTC.

The V gene is TRBV18, the J gene TRBJ2-7; possibly TRBD2 for D (5 bases). The CDR3 is made up of 13 amino acids. Germline V gene lookup returns CDR1 KGHSH and CDR2 LQKENI. V shed 3 bases and J shed 2 bases, with 8 bases lying between them. As DNA, the CDR3 is TGTGCCAGCTCACCTTCCGGGACCTACGAGCAGTACGTC. Translation gives CASSPSGTYEQYV.

V and J are TRBV5-4 and TRBJ1-1; D possibly corresponds to TRBD1 (5 bases). V lost 4 bases to trimming and J lost 2 bases, with 18 bases between them. Germline-derived CDR1 and CDR2 are SGHNT and YYREEE (reference sequence). There are 16 residues in the CDR3. This CDR3 reads CASSSGGDSRNTEAFF. The DNA for the CDR3 is TGTGCCAGCAGCAGCGGGGGGGATTCCCGTAACACTGAAGCTTTCTTT.

This clone was detected only a few times. The chain combines TRBV18 with TRBJ1-2; tentative D call: TRBD1 (5 bases). The CDR3 sequence is 15 residues long. The germline V gene has CDR1 KGHSH and CDR2 LQKENI. V was cut by 5 bases and J by 3 bases, with 16 bases left in between. The CDR3 region is CASSSFGGVDYGYTF. CDR3 in DNA: TGTGCCAGCTCATCCTTCGGGGGGGTTGACTATGGCTACACCTTC.

The chain couples TRBV5-1 to TRBJ2-5; D is uncertain. Germline CDR1 SGHRS, CDR2 YFSETQ. Trimming took 0 bases from V and 1 from J, leaving 4 bases between them. This CDR3 is built from 13 residues. The CDR3 DNA reads as TGCGCCAGCAGCTTGGATAGCCAAGAGACCCAGTACTTC. As protein: CASSLDSQETQYF.